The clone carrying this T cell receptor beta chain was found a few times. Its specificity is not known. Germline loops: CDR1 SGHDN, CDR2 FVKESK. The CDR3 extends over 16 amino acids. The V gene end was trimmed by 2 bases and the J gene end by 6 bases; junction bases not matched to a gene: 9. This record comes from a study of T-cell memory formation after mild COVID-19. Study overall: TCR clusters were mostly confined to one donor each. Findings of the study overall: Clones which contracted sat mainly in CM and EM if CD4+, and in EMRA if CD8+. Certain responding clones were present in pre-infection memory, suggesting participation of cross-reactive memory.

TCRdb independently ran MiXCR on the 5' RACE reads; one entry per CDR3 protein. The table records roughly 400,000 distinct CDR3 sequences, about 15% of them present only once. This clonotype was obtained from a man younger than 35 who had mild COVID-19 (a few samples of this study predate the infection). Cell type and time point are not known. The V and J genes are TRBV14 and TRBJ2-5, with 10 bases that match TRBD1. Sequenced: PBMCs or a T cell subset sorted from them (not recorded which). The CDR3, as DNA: TGTGCCAGCAGCCAATCCGGGACAGGGGCCGGGAAGACCCAGTACTTC. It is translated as CASSQSGTGAGKTQYF.